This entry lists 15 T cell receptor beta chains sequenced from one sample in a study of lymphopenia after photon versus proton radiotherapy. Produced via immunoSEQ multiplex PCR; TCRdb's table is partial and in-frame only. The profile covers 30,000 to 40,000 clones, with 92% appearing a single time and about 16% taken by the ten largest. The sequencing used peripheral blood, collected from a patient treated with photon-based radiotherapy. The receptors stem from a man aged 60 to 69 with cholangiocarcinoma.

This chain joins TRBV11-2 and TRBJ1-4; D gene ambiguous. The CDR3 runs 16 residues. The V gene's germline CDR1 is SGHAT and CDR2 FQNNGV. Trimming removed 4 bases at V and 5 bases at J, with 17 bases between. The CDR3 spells CASSSPTSAENEKLFF. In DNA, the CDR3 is TGTGCCAGCAGCTCCCCGACCTCGGCAGAGAATGAAAAACTGTTTTTT. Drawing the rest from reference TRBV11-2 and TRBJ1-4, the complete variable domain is EAGVAQSPRYKIIEKRQSVAFWCNPISGHATLYWYQQILGQGPKLLIQFQNNGVVDDSQLPKDRFSAERLKGVDSTLKIQPAKLEDSAVYLCASSSPTSAENEKLFFGSGTQLSVL.

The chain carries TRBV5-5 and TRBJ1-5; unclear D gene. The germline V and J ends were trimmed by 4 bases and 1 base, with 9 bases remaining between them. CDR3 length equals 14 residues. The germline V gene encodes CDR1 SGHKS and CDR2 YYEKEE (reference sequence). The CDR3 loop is CASSLGPSNQPQHF. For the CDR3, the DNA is TGTGCCAGCAGCCTAGGACCGAGCAATCAGCCCCAGCATTTT.

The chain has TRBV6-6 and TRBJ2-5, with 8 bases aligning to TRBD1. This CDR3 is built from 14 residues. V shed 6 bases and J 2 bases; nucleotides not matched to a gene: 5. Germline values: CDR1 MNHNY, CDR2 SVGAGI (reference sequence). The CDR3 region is CASREQGDQETQYF. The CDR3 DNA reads TGTGCCAGCAGGGAACAGGGGGATCAAGAGACCCAGTACTTC.

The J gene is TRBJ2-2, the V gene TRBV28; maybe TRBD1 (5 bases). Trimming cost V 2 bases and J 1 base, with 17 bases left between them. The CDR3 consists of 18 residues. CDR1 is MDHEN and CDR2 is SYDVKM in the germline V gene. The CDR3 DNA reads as TGTGCCAGCAGTTTAAGCTCATTCAGGGTCCTGAACACCGGGGAGCTGTTTTTT. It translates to CASSLSSFRVLNTGELFF.

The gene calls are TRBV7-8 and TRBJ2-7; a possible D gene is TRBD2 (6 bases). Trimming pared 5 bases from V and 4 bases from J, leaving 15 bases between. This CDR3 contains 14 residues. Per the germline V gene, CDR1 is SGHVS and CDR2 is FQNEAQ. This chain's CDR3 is CASSKSGEIYEQYF. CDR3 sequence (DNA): TGTGCCAGCAGCAAATCGGGGGAGATATACGAGCAGTACTTC.

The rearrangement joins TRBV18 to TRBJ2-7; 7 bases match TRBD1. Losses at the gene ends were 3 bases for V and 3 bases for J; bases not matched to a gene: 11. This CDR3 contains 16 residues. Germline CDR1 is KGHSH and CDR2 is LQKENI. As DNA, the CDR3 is TGTGCCAGCTCACCGCCGGGACAGACTCAATACTACGAGCAGTACTTC. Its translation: CASSPPGQTQYYEQYF. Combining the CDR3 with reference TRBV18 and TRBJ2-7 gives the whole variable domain NAGVMQNPRHLVRRRGQEARLRCSPMKGHSHVYWYRQLPEEGLKFMVYLQKENIIDESGMPKERFSAEFPKEGPSILRIQQVVRGDSAAYFCASSPPGQTQYYEQYFGPGTRLTVT.

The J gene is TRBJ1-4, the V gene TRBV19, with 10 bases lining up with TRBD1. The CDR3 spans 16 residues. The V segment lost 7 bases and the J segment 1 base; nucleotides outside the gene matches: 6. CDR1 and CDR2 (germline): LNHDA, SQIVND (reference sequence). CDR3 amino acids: CASTRQGAKTNEKLFF. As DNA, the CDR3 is TGTGCCAGTACCCGACAGGGGGCAAAAACTAATGAAAAACTGTTTTTT.

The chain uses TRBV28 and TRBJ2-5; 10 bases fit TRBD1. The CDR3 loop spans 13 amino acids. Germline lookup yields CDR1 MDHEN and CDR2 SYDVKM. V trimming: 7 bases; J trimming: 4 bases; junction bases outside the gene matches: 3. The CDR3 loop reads CASIDRGRETQYF. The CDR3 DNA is TGTGCCAGCATAGACAGGGGGCGAGAGACCCAGTACTTC.

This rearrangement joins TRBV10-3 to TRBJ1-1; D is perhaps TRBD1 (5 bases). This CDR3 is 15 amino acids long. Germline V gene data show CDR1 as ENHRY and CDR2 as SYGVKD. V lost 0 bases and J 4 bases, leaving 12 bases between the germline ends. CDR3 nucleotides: TGTGCCATCAGTGAGTCGCAGGGAGTGGCCACTGAAGCTTTCTTT. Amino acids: CAISESQGVATEAFF.

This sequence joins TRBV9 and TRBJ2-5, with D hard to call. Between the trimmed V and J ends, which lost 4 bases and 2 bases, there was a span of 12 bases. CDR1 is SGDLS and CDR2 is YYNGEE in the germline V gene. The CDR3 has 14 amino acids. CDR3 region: CASSSSKEQETQYF. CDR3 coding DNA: TGTGCCAGCAGCTCCTCGAAAGAACAAGAGACCCAGTACTTC.

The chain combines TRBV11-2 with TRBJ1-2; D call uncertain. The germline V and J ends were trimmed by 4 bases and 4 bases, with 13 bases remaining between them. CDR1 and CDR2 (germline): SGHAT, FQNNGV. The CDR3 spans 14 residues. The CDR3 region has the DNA TGTGCCAGCAGCTCCCTTAGACATTTCTATGGCTACACCTTC. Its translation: CASSSLRHFYGYTF.

For the CDR3, the DNA is TGTGCCAGCTCTGCCGGCGAGGAGCTGTTTTTT. It specifies CASSAGEELFF. The rearrangement joins TRBV18 to TRBJ2-2; D gene uncertain. Germline values: CDR1 KGHSH, CDR2 LQKENI. The CDR3 length is 11 residues. Trimming cost V 6 bases and J 10 bases, with 9 bases left between them. Together with reference TRBV18 and TRBJ2-2, the CDR3 gives the full variable domain: NAGVMQNPRHLVRRRGQEARLRCSPMKGHSHVYWYRQLPEEGLKFMVYLQKENIIDESGMPKERFSAEFPKEGPSILRIQQVVRGDSAAYFCASSAGEELFFGEGSRLTVL.

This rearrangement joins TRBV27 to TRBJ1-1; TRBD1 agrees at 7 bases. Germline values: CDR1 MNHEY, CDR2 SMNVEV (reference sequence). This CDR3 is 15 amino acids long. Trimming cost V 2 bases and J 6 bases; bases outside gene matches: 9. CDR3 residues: CASSLEDRDRAEAFF. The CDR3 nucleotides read TGTGCCAGCAGTTTAGAAGACCGCGACAGGGCTGAAGCTTTCTTT.

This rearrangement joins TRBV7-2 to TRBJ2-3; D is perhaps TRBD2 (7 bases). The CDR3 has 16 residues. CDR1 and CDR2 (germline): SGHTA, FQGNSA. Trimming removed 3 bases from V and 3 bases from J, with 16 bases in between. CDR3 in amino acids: CASSFGSGGRTDTQYF. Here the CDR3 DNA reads TGTGCCAGCAGCTTCGGGTCGGGGGGCCGTACAGATACGCAGTATTTT.

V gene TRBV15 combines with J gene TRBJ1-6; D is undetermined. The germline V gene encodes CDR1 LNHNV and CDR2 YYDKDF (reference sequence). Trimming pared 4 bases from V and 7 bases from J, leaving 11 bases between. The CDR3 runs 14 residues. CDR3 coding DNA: TGTGCCACCAGCACGGGTGGAGGGAATTCACCCCTCCACTTT. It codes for CATSTGGGNSPLHF.